These T cell receptor beta chains were read from a single sample in a study of T cells in Graves' hyperthyroidism and ophthalmopathy. Each CDR3 protein gets one entry after TCRdb re-called the multiplex PCR reads with MiXCR. The repertoire has about 600,000 distinct CDR3 sequences, around 14% of them found once; the top ten carry roughly 7.1%. Sequenced: blood. These receptors were obtained from a woman aged 18 to 35 with Graves' ophthalmopathy. Both conserved end residues are part of each CDR3. The D gene is left open where the match is weak. Clone size is shown for a subset of rows, as once, few, many or a class of expanded clone.

size: few; length: 13; J: TRBJ1-6; D: NA; V: TRBV6-1; CDR3: CASSASQPSPLHF; DNA: TGTGCCAGCAGTGCATCTCAGCCTTCACCCCTCCACTTT
size: NA; length: 15; J: TRBJ2-3; D: NA; V: TRBV18; CDR3: CASSPLAPSTDTQYF; DNA: TGTGCCAGCTCACCACTCGCCCCGAGCACAGATACGCAGTATTTT
size: NA; length: 19; J: TRBJ1-2; D: TRBD1; V: TRBV6-4; CDR3: CASSGSRDRGPPGGYGYTF; DNA: TGTGCCAGCAGCGGTTCCCGGGACAGGGGCCCACCCGGTGGCTATGGCTACACCTTC
size: many; length: 16; J: TRBJ1-2; D: NA; V: TRBV6-2/TRBV6-3; CDR3: CASSYLGTATNYGYTF; DNA: TGTGCCAGCAGTTACCTCGGGACGGCAACTAACTATGGCTACACCTTC
size: many; length: 14; J: TRBJ2-2; D: NA; V: TRBV18; CDR3: CASPGERGTGELFF; DNA: TGTGCCAGCCCAGGGGAACGGGGCACCGGGGAGCTGTTTTTT
size: NA; length: 14; J: TRBJ2-6; D: NA; V: TRBV9; CDR3: CASSVQSGANVLTF; DNA: TGTGCCAGCAGTGTACAGAGTGGGGCCAACGTCCTGACTTTC
size: few; length: 12; J: TRBJ2-2; D: NA; V: TRBV28; CDR3: CASSFSGLELFF; DNA: TGTGCCAGCAGTTTTTCGGGGCTTGAGCTGTTTTTT
size: few; length: 14; J: TRBJ2-1; D: NA; V: TRBV6-1; CDR3: CARSGTSRNNEQFF; DNA: TGTGCCCGCAGTGGGACTTCCCGGAACAATGAGCAGTTCTTC
size: many; length: 18; J: TRBJ2-5; D: NA; V: TRBV5-5; CDR3: CASSPGAPSRDLQETQYF; DNA: TGTGCCAGCAGCCCGGGCGCTCCTAGCCGGGACCTTCAAGAGACCCAGTACTTC
size: many; length: 14; J: TRBJ1-1; D: TRBD1; V: TRBV12-3/TRBV12-4; CDR3: CASSTGTGGTEAFF; DNA: TGTGCCAGCAGTACCGGGACAGGAGGCACTGAAGCTTTCTTT
size: NA; length: 14; J: TRBJ2-1; D: TRBD2; V: TRBV4-1; CDR3: CASSPGGLAGVRFF; DNA: TGCGCCAGCAGCCCAGGTGGGCTAGCGGGAGTTCGGTTCTTC
size: few; length: 16; J: TRBJ1-5; D: NA; V: TRBV28; CDR3: CASSLYVQYSNQPRHF; DNA: TGTGCCAGCAGTTTATATGTTCAATATAGCAATCAGCCCCGGCATTTT
size: many; length: 14; J: TRBJ2-1; D: TRBD2; V: TRBV20-1; CDR3: CSVGTSGRFPEQFF; DNA: TGCAGTGTTGGCACTAGCGGGAGGTTCCCCGAGCAGTTCTTC
size: many; length: 11; J: TRBJ2-1; D: NA; V: TRBV29-1; CDR3: CSVDTYNEQFF; DNA: TGCAGCGTTGATACCTACAATGAGCAGTTCTTC
size: many; length: 14; J: TRBJ2-7; D: NA; V: TRBV16; CDR3: CASGAKGPLLEQYF; DNA: TGTGCCAGCGGAGCAAAGGGACCCCTTCTCGAGCAGTACTTC
size: NA; length: 15; J: TRBJ2-1; D: TRBD2; V: TRBV12-3/TRBV12-4; CDR3: CASSGTSGLRREQFF; DNA: TGTGCCAGCAGCGGGACTAGCGGGCTGCGGAGGGAGCAGTTCTTC
size: NA; length: 18; J: TRBJ1-6; D: NA; V: TRBV19; CDR3: CASSKAPRGYSYNSPLHF; DNA: TGTGCCAGTAGTAAGGCCCCCCGAGGATACTCCTATAATTCACCCCTCCACTTT
size: many; length: 14; J: TRBJ1-2; D: NA; V: TRBV3-1; CDR3: CASSQDRGNYGYTF; DNA: TGTGCCAGCAGCCAAGACAGGGGAAACTATGGCTACACCTTC
size: many; length: 15; J: TRBJ2-1; D: TRBD2; V: TRBV20-1; CDR3: CSARVGGSLAHEQFF; DNA: TGCAGTGCTAGGGTCGGCGGGAGCCTTGCGCATGAGCAGTTCTTC
size: many; length: 16; J: TRBJ2-7; D: TRBD1; V: TRBV24-1; CDR3: CATSPRPGQGSYEQYF; DNA: TGTGCCACCAGCCCCCGTCCGGGACAGGGGTCCTACGAGCAGTACTTC
size: few; length: 16; J: TRBJ2-1; D: TRBD1; V: TRBV28; CDR3: CASSLLLDRGYNEQFF; DNA: TGTGCCAGCAGTTTATTACTGGACAGGGGCTACAATGAGCAGTTCTTC
size: few; length: 16; J: TRBJ2-1; D: TRBD2; V: TRBV20-1; CDR3: CSAREEAGASYNEQFF; DNA: TGCAGTGCTAGAGAGGAAGCGGGGGCCTCCTACAATGAGCAGTTCTTC
size: many; length: 16; J: TRBJ2-1; D: TRBD2; V: TRBV4-1; CDR3: CASSHPLTSARNEQFF; DNA: TGCGCCAGCAGCCACCCATTAACTAGCGCGCGGAATGAGCAGTTCTTC
size: many; length: 11; J: TRBJ1-1; D: NA; V: TRBV11-3; CDR3: CASSQGPEAFF; DNA: TGTGCCAGCAGCCAGGGGCCTGAAGCTTTCTTT
size: many; length: 12; J: TRBJ1-2; D: TRBD1; V: TRBV29-1; CDR3: CSAATGVYGYTF; DNA: TGCAGCGCAGCGACAGGGGTGTATGGCTACACCTTC
size: many; length: 13; J: TRBJ2-7; D: NA; V: TRBV6-5; CDR3: CASSYSGSGEQYF; DNA: TGTGCCAGCAGTTACTCGGGAAGCGGTGAGCAGTACTTC
size: many; length: 14; J: TRBJ2-7; D: NA; V: TRBV29-1; CDR3: CSVEGKQGSYEQYF; DNA: TGCAGCGTTGAGGGGAAACAGGGCTCCTACGAGCAGTACTTC
size: many; length: 13; J: TRBJ2-7; D: NA; V: TRBV7-2; CDR3: CASIQVGGYEQYF; DNA: TGTGCCAGCATCCAAGTGGGCGGGTACGAGCAGTACTTC
size: many; length: 14; J: TRBJ2-7; D: TRBD2; V: TRBV27; CDR3: CASSLQLAGYEQYF; DNA: TGTGCCAGCAGTTTGCAACTAGCGGGTTACGAGCAGTACTTC
size: many; length: 16; J: TRBJ2-7; D: TRBD2; V: TRBV7-2; CDR3: CASSSGTSGRTYEQYF; DNA: TGTGCCAGCAGCTCCGGGACTAGCGGGAGGACCTACGAGCAGTACTTC
size: NA; length: 15; J: TRBJ1-2; D: NA; V: TRBV6-2/TRBV6-3; CDR3: CASSIRGRVGYGYTF; DNA: TGTGCCAGCAGTATCCGGGGCAGGGTGGGCTATGGCTACACCTTC
size: many; length: 18; J: TRBJ2-3; D: NA; V: TRBV7-8; CDR3: CASSFPKGTGSSTDTQYF; DNA: TGTGCCAGCAGCTTCCCAAAGGGGACGGGTTCTAGCACAGATACGCAGTATTTT
size: NA; length: 14; J: TRBJ2-7; D: TRBD1; V: TRBV11-2; CDR3: CASSTGQGAGEQYF; DNA: TGTGCCAGCAGTACTGGACAGGGGGCTGGCGAGCAGTACTTC
size: many; length: 11; J: TRBJ1-6; D: NA; V: TRBV30; CDR3: CAFSHNSPLHF; DNA: TGTGCCTTCTCCCATAATTCACCCCTCCACTTT
size: NA; length: 15; J: TRBJ1-5; D: TRBD1; V: TRBV5-8; CDR3: CASSLGDRSNQPQHF; DNA: TGTGCCAGCAGCTTGGGGGACAGGAGCAATCAGCCCCAGCATTTT